The TCR beta chain under discussion was sequenced for a study of CD4 T cells in relation to SARS-CoV-2 and coronaviruses. General study findings and limits: SARS-CoV-2-driven expansion was significantly weaker in crossreactive than monoreactive clones.

CD4+ T cells from unexposed donors were obtained before the COVID-19 pandemic (2011-2018). CD4 enrichment then naive enrichment separated naive from memory CD4+ cells. Note on this clone: Its target is unknown.

Uncultured naive and memory CD4+ T cells supplied DNA for deep TCR-beta sequencing. Data came from immunoSEQ multiplex PCR; TCRdb stores just in-frame clones and leaves some out. The table records approximately 64,000 clones, approximately 94% of them present only once. V lost 7 bases to trimming and J lost 1 base, with 10 bases between them. Germline CDR1 and CDR2: SEHNR and FQNEAQ (reference sequence). This CDR3 region has 13 residues. What was sequenced was naive CD4+ T cells from PBMCs. Subset described: naive CD4+ T cells isolated by negative enrichment. The TCR originated in a human donor in good health. This rearrangement joins TRBV7-9 to TRBJ1-1; no clear D gene. CDR3 loop: CASTPGRNTEAFF. The CDR3 region has the DNA TGTGCCAGCACTCCTGGGAGGAACACTGAAGCTTTCTTT.